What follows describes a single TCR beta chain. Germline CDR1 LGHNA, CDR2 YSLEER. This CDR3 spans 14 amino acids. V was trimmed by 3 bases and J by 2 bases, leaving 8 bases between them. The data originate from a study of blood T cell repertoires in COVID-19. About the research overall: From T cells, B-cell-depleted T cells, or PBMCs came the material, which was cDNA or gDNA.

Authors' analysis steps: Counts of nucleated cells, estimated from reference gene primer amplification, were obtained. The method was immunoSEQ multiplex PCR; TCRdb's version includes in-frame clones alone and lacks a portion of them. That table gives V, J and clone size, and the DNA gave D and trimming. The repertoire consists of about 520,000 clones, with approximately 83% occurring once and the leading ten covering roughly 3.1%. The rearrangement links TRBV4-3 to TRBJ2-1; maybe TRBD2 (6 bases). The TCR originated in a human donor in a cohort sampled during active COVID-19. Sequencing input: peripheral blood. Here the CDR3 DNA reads TGCGCCAGCAGCCAGGCGGGAACCTACAATGAGCAGTTCTTC. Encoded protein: CASSQAGTYNEQFF.